This T cell receptor (beta chain) was documented in a study of breast tumors, draining lymph nodes, adjacent tissues. There are 15 residues in the CDR3. Germline V gene data show CDR1 as SGHTA and CDR2 as FQGTGA. TCRdb used MiXCR to reprocess the multiplex PCR reads, holding one entry per CDR3 protein. The data hold about 22,000 distinct CDR3 sequences, with under 75% observed a single time. For this clonotype: A junction end diverges from the germline sequence, so it may reflect a read error.

This TCR came from a female donor with breast cancer. Some clones in this sample may be carry-over from other donors' samples. The rearrangement joins TRBV7-3 to TRBJ2-5; 13 nucleotides agree with TRBD2. The specimen was breast tumor tissue. CDR3 nucleotide sequence: TGTGCCAGCAGCAGGACTAGCGGGAGACAAGAGACCCAGCACTTC. Translated: CASSRTSGRQETQHF.